The sample holds a few counts of the clone carrying this T cell receptor beta chain. Its antigen is currently unknown. These data are taken from a study of T cell repertoires in cytomegalovirus infection. Study details: Public TCR beta signatures were indicative of both CMV infection and a matching HLA type.

TCRdb analysed the reads with MiXCR anew, one entry per CDR3 protein. The data contain 400,000 or so distinct CDR3 sequences, approximately 30% of them singletons. Whole-study findings and limits: Clonotype analysis showed dominance of the ex vivo response by HLA-C-restricted CMV-specific TCR beta clonotypes. Accumulated public TCR beta family frequency recognized individuals carrying CMV together with the relevant HLA.

Trimming cost V 0 bases and J 1 base, with 6 bases left between them. The CDR3 is 14 amino acids. The sequence came from a human donor in good health (CMV status not recorded). Some clones in this sample may be carry-over from other donors' samples. Sequenced input: PBMCs. The rearrangement links TRBV12-3 or TRBV12-4 to TRBJ1-1, with D unresolved. As DNA, the CDR3 is TGTGCCAGCAGTTTAGCGCTGGGGAACACTGAAGCTTTCTTT. Translation gives CASSLALGNTEAFF.